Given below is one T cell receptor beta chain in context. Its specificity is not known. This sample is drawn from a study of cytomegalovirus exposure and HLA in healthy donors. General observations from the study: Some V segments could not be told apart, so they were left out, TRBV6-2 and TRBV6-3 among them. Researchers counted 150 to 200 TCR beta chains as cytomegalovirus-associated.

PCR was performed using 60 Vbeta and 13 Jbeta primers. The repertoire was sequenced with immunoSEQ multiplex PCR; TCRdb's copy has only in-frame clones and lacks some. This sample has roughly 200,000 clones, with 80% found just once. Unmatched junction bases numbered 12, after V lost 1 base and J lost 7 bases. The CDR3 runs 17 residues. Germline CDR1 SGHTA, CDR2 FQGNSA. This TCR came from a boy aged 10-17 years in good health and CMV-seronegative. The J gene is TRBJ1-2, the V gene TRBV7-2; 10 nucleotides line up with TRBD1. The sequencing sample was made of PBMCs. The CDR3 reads CASSLVSRTGGRGGYTF. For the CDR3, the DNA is TGTGCCAGCAGCTTAGTTAGTCGGACAGGGGGTAGAGGTGGCTACACCTTC. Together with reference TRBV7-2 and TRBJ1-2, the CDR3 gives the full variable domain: GAGVSQSPSNKVTEKGKDVELRCDPISGHTALYWYRQSLGQGLEFLIYFQGNSAPDKSGLPSDRFSAERTGGSVSTLTIQRTQQEDSAVYLCASSLVSRTGGRGGYTFGSGTRLTVV.